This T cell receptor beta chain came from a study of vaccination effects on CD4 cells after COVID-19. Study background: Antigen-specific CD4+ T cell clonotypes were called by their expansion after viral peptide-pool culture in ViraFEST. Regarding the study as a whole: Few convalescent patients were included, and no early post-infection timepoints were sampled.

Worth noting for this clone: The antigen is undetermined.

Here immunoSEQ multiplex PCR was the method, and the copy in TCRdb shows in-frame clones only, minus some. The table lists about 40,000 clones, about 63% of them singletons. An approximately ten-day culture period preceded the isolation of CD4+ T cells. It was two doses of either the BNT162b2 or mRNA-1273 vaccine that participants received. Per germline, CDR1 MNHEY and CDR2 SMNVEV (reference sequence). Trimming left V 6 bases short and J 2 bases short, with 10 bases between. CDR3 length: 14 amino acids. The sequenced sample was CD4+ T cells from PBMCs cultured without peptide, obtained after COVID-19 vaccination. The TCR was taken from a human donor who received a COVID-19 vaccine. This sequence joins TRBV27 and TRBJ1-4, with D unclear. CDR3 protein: CASSSRTTNEKLFF. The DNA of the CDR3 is TGTGCCAGCAGCTCGAGGACCACTAATGAAAAACTGTTTTTT.